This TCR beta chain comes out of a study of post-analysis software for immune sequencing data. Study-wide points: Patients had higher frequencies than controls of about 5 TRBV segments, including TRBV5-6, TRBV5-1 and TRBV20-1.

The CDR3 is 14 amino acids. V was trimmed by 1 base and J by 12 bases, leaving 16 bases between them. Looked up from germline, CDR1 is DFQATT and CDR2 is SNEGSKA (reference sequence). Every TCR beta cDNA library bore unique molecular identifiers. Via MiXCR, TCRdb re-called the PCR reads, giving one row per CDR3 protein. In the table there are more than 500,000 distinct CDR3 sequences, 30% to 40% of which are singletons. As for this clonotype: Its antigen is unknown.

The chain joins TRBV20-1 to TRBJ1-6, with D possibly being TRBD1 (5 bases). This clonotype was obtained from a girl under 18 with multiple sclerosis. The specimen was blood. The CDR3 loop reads CSARGGRAGQPLHF. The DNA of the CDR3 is TGCAGTGCTAGAGGGGGCAGGGCAGGGCAACCCCTCCACTTT.